These T cell receptor beta chains were read from a single sample in a study of T cells after yellow fever vaccination. TCRdb recomputed calls from the 5' RACE reads with MiXCR, one row per CDR3 protein. The sample holds 150,000 to 200,000 distinct CDR3 sequences; 9.3% are singletons and the top ten take 35% to 40%. The sample consisted of CD8+ T cells sorted from PBMCs, taken 45 days after the yellow fever booster vaccination. These receptors all come from a man between 18 and 29 years old who received the YFV17D yellow fever vaccine. CDR3s include the opening cysteine and the closing phenylalanine or tryptophan. The D gene is left open where the match is weak. Some rows have no size entry. The others give once, few or many, or a class for an expanded clone.

V gene	clone size	D gene	J gene	CDR3 protein	CDR3 DNA
TRBV12-3/TRBV12-4	.	TRBD2	TRBJ2-3	CASSIAGGLDTQYF	TGTGCCAGCAGTATAGCGGGGGGGCTGGATACGCAGTATTTT
TRBV4-1	.	.	TRBJ1-1	CASSQESFMNTEAFF	TGCGCCAGCAGCCAAGAGTCGTTCATGAACACTGAAGCTTTCTTT
TRBV7-9	.	.	TRBJ2-5	CASSLAVLTPETQYF	TGTGCCAGCAGCTTAGCGGTTTTGACGCCAGAGACCCAGTACTTC
TRBV11-2	.	.	TRBJ2-1	CASSLGPMGFF	TGTGCCAGCAGCTTAGGACCCATGGGGTTCTTC
TRBV5-6	few	TRBD1	TRBJ1-2	CASSGLGTDYGYTF	TGTGCCAGCAGCGGACTAGGGACAGACTATGGCTACACCTTC
TRBV7-9	few	TRBD1	TRBJ1-3	CASSLRKGQAAGNTIYF	TGTGCCAGCAGCTTAAGGAAGGGACAGGCGGCTGGAAACACCATATATTTT
TRBV7-8	.	.	TRBJ1-1	CASSATGNTEAFF	TGTGCCAGCAGCGCCACTGGGAACACTGAAGCTTTCTTT
TRBV6-5	.	.	TRBJ2-7	CASSTPNEQYF	TGTGCCAGCAGTACCCCGAACGAGCAGTACTTC
TRBV12-3/TRBV12-4	.	.	TRBJ2-1	CASSLNGRVNNEQFF	TGTGCCAGCAGTTTAAACGGGCGGGTCAACAATGAGCAGTTCTTC
TRBV27	.	.	TRBJ2-3	CASTSLGASFTDTQYF	TGTGCCAGCACCTCGCTGGGGGCCAGTTTCACAGATACGCAGTATTTT
TRBV4-2	many	.	TRBJ2-7	CASSQEGAYRSSYEQYF	TGTGCCAGCAGCCAAGAAGGTGCCTACCGAAGCTCCTACGAGCAGTACTTC
TRBV27	.	.	TRBJ2-7	CASSPQSGNEQYF	TGTGCCAGCAGTCCCCAGAGTGGGAACGAGCAGTACTTC